The rows below give T cell receptor beta chains drawn from one sample of a study of blood T cell repertoires in COVID-19. TCRdb's copy holds only in-frame clones and misses some; the assay was immunoSEQ multiplex PCR. Among 120,000 to 150,000 clones listed, roughly 90% were seen once. Sequencing was done on a sample of PBMCs or T cells enriched from blood (not recorded which). Every receptor here comes from a woman aged 40 to 49 who had been exposed to COVID-19. CDR3s include the opening cysteine and the closing phenylalanine or tryptophan. A D gene is named only where the DNA matches it firmly. For some rows the clone size is stated as once, few or many, or as a class when expanded; others skip it.

j_call	v_call	d_call	clone_size	cdr3_nt	cdr3_aa
TRBJ2-7	TRBV7-6	TRBD2	many	TGTGCCAGCAGCTTAGGGGGGGGAAGGGAGCAGTACTTC	CASSLGGGREQYF
TRBJ2-7	TRBV6-5	.	.	TGTGCCAGCAGTTACTCGAGGGTGGGCGAGCAGTACTTC	CASSYSRVGEQYF
TRBJ1-2	TRBV21-1	.	few	TGTGCCAGCAGCAACGGGACAGAAATCGAGGGCTACACCTTC	CASSNGTEIEGYTF
TRBJ1-1	TRBV6-5	TRBD1	.	TGTGCCAGCAGTTATGTTACAGGGGGGTTTGAAGCTTTCTTT	CASSYVTGGFEAFF
TRBJ1-1	TRBV11-2	.	.	TGTGCCAGCAGCTTCGATGTAGTGAACACTGAAGCTTTCTTT	CASSFDVVNTEAFF
TRBJ2-3	TRBV5-1	TRBD2	once	TGCGCCAGCAGCTTGGTGTTAGCGGGAGACACAGATACGCAGTATTTT	CASSLVLAGDTDTQYF
TRBJ1-2	TRBV28	.	.	TGTGCCAGCAGCTTAAGGGGCCATGGAGGCTACACCTTC	CASSLRGHGGYTF
TRBJ1-4	TRBV19	.	.	TGTGCCAGTAGTGCCAGGGAAGGGACTAATGAAAAACTGTTTTTT	CASSAREGTNEKLFF
TRBJ1-2	TRBV14	.	.	TGTGCCAGCAGCCAAGATCCGGTTGGCAGGGCCTATGGCTACACCTTC	CASSQDPVGRAYGYTF
TRBJ2-1	TRBV18	.	.	TGTGCCAGCTCACCACCCCCGCGAAGCTCCTACAATGAGCAGTTCTTC	CASSPPPRSSYNEQFF
TRBJ2-7	TRBV27	.	once	TGTGCCAGCAGTTTTGGGCAGGCGCTTAGCTCCTACGAGCAGTACTTC	CASSFGQALSSYEQYF
TRBJ1-1	TRBV19	.	.	TGTGCCAGTATAATAACATCAGGGATTGGTGAAGCTTTCTTT	CASIITSGIGEAFF
TRBJ2-7	TRBV5-1	TRBD1	.	TGCGCCAGCAGCTCCGGGACAGGGCCATACGAGCAGTACTTC	CASSSGTGPYEQYF
TRBJ2-7	TRBV6-5	.	.	TGTGCCAGCAGTTACACCTTGGGGGGCTACGAGCAGTACTTC	CASSYTLGGYEQYF
TRBJ2-1	TRBV29-1	TRBD2	.	TGCAGCGTTGTAGATGTTCAACTAGCGCGCAATGAGCAGTTCTTC	CSVVDVQLARNEQFF
TRBJ1-5	TRBV5-6	TRBD1	.	TGTGCCAGCAGTCAAAGACAGGGGTCATGGCAGCCCCAGCATTTT	CASSQRQGSWQPQHF
TRBJ2-7	TRBV6-5	TRBD2	once	TGTGCCAGTTACCCTAGCGGGGGCTACGAGCAGTACTTC	CASYPSGGYEQYF
TRBJ2-1	TRBV24-1	TRBD2	.	TGTGCCACCAGTGATCCCAAGACTAGCGGGGGACGCAATGAGCAGTTCTTC	CATSDPKTSGGRNEQFF
TRBJ1-1	TRBV18	TRBD1	.	TGTGCCAGCTCACCACCCGCGGGACAGGACAAAAAAGCTTTCTTT	CASSPPAGQDKKAFF
TRBJ2-1	TRBV7-8	TRBD2	.	TGTGCCAGCAGCTTAGTTTTTGGGACTAGCGGGGGCCGGTCCTACAATGAGCAGTTCTTC	CASSLVFGTSGGRSYNEQFF
TRBJ1-1	TRBV6-1	.	.	TGTGCCAGCAGTGAAGCCGGGGTCACTGAAGCTTTCTTT	CASSEAGVTEAFF
TRBJ1-2	TRBV4-1	TRBD1	.	TGCGCCAGCAGCCAACCCGGGACAGGGGATCGGGGCTACACCTTC	CASSQPGTGDRGYTF
TRBJ2-7	TRBV5-1	TRBD2	.	TGCGCCAGCAGCTTGGAAGTAGCGGGAGTATCAGAGCAGTACTTC	CASSLEVAGVSEQYF
TRBJ1-1	TRBV7-9	.	.	TGTGCCAGCAGCACCCGGGAGAAACGTTGGGCTTTCTTT	CASSTREKRWAFF
TRBJ2-1	TRBV28	TRBD2	.	TGTGCCAGCAGTCCGGGACTAGCGGCCTACAATGAGCAGTTCTTC	CASSPGLAAYNEQFF
TRBJ1-5	TRBV7-6	TRBD1	.	TGTGCCAGCAGCCTGGGACAGGGGGCAGGTCAGCCCCAGCATTTT	CASSLGQGAGQPQHF
TRBJ1-2	TRBV11-2	.	.	TGTGCCAGCAGCCTACAGGGTAACTATGGCTACACCTTC	CASSLQGNYGYTF
TRBJ2-1	TRBV24-1	TRBD1	.	TGTGCCACCAGTGGCTCCGGGACAGGGAACAATGAGCAGTTCTTC	CATSGSGTGNNEQFF
TRBJ1-1	TRBV5-4	.	.	TGTGCCAGCAGTCCAGAGAACACTGAAGCTTTCTTT	CASSPENTEAFF
TRBJ2-3	TRBV5-1	TRBD2	once	TGCGCCAGCAGCTTGAAGACTAGCGGGGCTTGGATGACGAATACGCAGTATTTT	CASSLKTSGAWMTNTQYF
TRBJ1-6	TRBV4-3	TRBD1	.	TGCGCCAGCAGCCAAGATGCGTTCGGGACAGGGGTTCTTTCACCCCTCCACTTT	CASSQDAFGTGVLSPLHF
TRBJ1-6	TRBV10-3	.	.	TGTGCCATAGCAGCGGGGCCGGGACCGTTACGCTTT	CAIAAGPGPLRF
TRBJ2-6	TRBV27	TRBD2	.	TGTGCCAGCAGTTTGGGGGGGGCTGGGGCCAACGTCCTGACTTTC	CASSLGGAGANVLTF
TRBJ2-3	TRBV4-1	TRBD1	.	TGCGCCAGCACCACAATGCAAACAGGGGGAACAGATACGCAGTATTTT	CASTTMQTGGTDTQYF
TRBJ2-1	TRBV5-1	TRBD2	.	TGCGCCAGCAGCCCCTCAGCGGGGGGGCCGAATGAGCAGTTCTTC	CASSPSAGGPNEQFF
TRBJ1-5	TRBV6-5	.	.	TGTGCCAGCACCTACCGTGCAGGGGATCAGCCCCAGCATTTT	CASTYRAGDQPQHF
TRBJ1-2	TRBV27	.	.	TGTGCCAGCAGTCCCACCCTACTAGCGGGATATGGCTACACCTTC	CASSPTLLAGYGYTF
TRBJ2-7	TRBV9	TRBD2	.	TGTGCCAGCAGCGTTGGAGCGGGGTCCGACGAGCAGTACTTC	CASSVGAGSDEQYF
TRBJ2-2	TRBV11-2	.	.	TGTGCCAGCAGCCCCGGGACTTACGGGGAGCTGTTTTTT	CASSPGTYGELFF
TRBJ2-3	TRBV7-9	TRBD2	.	TGTGCCAGCAGCTCCAGACTAGCGGGGGGGCCGCCGGGCACAGATACGCAGTATTTT	CASSSRLAGGPPGTDTQYF